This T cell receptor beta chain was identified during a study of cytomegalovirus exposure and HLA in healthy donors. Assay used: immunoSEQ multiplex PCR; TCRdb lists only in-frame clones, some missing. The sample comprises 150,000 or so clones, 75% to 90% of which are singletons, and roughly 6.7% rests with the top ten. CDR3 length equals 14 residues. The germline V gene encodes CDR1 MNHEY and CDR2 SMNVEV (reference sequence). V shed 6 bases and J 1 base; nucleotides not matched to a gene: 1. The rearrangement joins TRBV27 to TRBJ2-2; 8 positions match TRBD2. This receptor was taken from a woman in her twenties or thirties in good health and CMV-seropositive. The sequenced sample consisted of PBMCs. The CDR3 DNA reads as TGTGCCAGCAGGACTAGCGAGAACACCGGGGAGCTGTTTTTT. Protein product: CASRTSENTGELFF.